What follows are 5 T cell receptor beta chains derived from one specimen sequenced in a study of blood T cell repertoires in COVID-19. The table came from immunoSEQ multiplex PCR; TCRdb's copy has only in-frame clones and leaves some out. The sample holds 80,000 or so clones, roughly 87% seen once. What was sequenced was peripheral blood. All receptors come from a man older than 75 with acute or convalescent COVID-19.

The V call is TRBV7-9, the J call TRBJ1-2, with TRBD1 matching over 7 bases. This CDR3 has 15 residues. Unmatched junction bases numbered 14, after V lost 5 bases and J lost 8 bases. Germline V gene lookup returns CDR1 SEHNR and CDR2 FQNEAQ (reference sequence). The CDR3 DNA sequence: TGTGCCAGCAGCCTAGGACAGGACGGGGAAGGAGGCTACACCTTC. This gives the protein CASSLGQDGEGGYTF.

The chain uses TRBV19 and TRBJ1-1; TRBD1 is a possible D gene (5 bases). The germline V gene has CDR1 LNHDA and CDR2 SQIVND (reference sequence). With 9 bases removed from V and 0 bases from J, the gap between germline ends came to 20 bases. The CDR3 runs to 16 residues. The CDR3 nucleotides read TGTGCCAGCCGACTTGCCGGGAGGGGTATGAACACTGAAGCTTTCTTT. It encodes CASRLAGRGMNTEAFF.

The chain carries TRBV13 and TRBJ2-1, with 7 positions matching TRBD2. The trim removed 6 bases at V and 0 bases at J, leaving 5 bases unmatched. This CDR3 has 15 residues. The germline CDR1 and CDR2 sequences are PRHDT and FYEKMQ (reference sequence). The CDR3 DNA sequence: TGTGCCAGCAGACGGGGAGGGAGCTCCTACAATGAGCAGTTCTTC. Amino acid sequence: CASRRGGSSYNEQFF.

The chain joins TRBV4-1 to TRBJ1-5; D not certain. Germline-derived CDR1 and CDR2 are MGHRA and YSYEKL. The CDR3 extends over 14 amino acids. V dropped 0 bases and J dropped 9 bases, with 12 bases sitting between them. CDR3 amino acids: CASSQEAAFRPQHF. The CDR3 region has the DNA TGCGCCAGCAGCCAAGAAGCGGCTTTTCGGCCCCAGCATTTT.

The genes are TRBV10-3 and TRBJ1-2; TRBD1 matches 9 bases. This CDR3 is built from 16 residues. V lost 4 bases and J lost 2; bases outside the gene matches: 8. In germline, CDR1 is ENHRY, CDR2 SYGVKD. CDR3 region: CAISGEQGATNYGYTF. Here the CDR3 DNA reads TGTGCCATCAGTGGCGAACAGGGGGCGACCAACTATGGCTACACCTTC.